This T cell receptor beta chain was sequenced during a study of Ad26.COV2.S vaccination and SARS-CoV-2 variants. Here immunoSEQ multiplex PCR was the method, and the copy in TCRdb shows in-frame clones only, minus some. This repertoire shows over 85,000 clones, approximately 82% found once; its top ten account for about 16%. There are 15 residues in the CDR3. The germline CDR1 and CDR2 sequences are LGHNA and YNFKEQ. The V end lost 0 bases, the J end lost 7 bases, and 15 bases lay between the germline ends. Regarding this clone: The antigen is not known.

General study points: People given the vaccine had a wider spike-specific TCR breadth than placebo recipients did. Marked by substantial breadth, spike-specific CD8+ and CD4+ T cell responses were reportedly seen after vaccination.

The chain recombines TRBV4-2 with TRBJ2-5; no clear D gene. The receptor was isolated from a human donor who had recovered from COVID-19. The sample here was peripheral blood, taken after recovery from COVID-19. The CDR3 protein is CASSQDSTGFGTQYF. CDR3 bases: TGTGCCAGCAGCCAAGATTCGACGGGCTTTGGGACCCAGTACTTC.